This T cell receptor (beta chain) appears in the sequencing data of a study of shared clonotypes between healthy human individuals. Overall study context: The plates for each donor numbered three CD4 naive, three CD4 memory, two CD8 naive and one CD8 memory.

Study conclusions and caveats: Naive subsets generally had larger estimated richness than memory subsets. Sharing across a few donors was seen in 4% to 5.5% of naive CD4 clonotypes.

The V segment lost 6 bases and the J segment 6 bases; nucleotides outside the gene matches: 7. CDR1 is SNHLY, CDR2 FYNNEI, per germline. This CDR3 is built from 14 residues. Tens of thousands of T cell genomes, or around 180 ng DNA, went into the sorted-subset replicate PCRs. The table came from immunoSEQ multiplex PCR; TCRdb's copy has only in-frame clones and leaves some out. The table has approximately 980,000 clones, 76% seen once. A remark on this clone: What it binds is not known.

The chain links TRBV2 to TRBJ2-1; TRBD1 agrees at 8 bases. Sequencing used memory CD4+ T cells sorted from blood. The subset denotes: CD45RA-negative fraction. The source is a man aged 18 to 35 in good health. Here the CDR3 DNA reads TGTGCCAGCAGGCCGGGACAGGCCTTCAATGAGCAGTTCTTC. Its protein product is CASRPGQAFNEQFF. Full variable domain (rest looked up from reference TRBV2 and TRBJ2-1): EPEVTQTPSHQVTQMGQEVILRCVPISNHLYFYWYRQILGQKVEFLVSFYNNEISEKSEIFDDQFSVERPDGSNFTLKIRSTKLEDSAMYFCASRPGQAFNEQFFGPGTRLTVL.